A selection of T cell receptor beta chains follows, all from one sample in a study of STAT3 mutations in large granular lymphocyte leukemia. TCRdb's table, derived via immunoSEQ multiplex PCR, lists solely in-frame clones and lacks some. Among 9,500 to 15,000 clones, 60% to 85% were seen once, and the ten largest hold 47%. The specimen was peripheral blood mononuclear cells. The receptor set was obtained from a man in his 60s with T-cell large granular lymphocyte leukemia. Some clones in this sample may be carry-over from other donors' samples. The CDR3 runs from the conserved cysteine through the conserved F or W. A D gene is named only where the DNA matches it firmly. The listing skips clone size in some rows; elsewhere it reads once, few, many or a size class.

cdr3_nt: TGTGCCAGCAGCTTGGTGGTGACGAACCAAATCCTGACAGATACGCAGTATTTT
cdr3_aa: CASSLVVTNQILTDTQYF
d_call: .
clone_size: .
j_call: TRBJ2-3
v_call: TRBV5-6

cdr3_nt: TGTGCCAGCAGCGCAGGAGGATTGGGCAGCCTTAACTATGGCTACACCTTC
cdr3_aa: CASSAGGLGSLNYGYTF
d_call: .
clone_size: few
j_call: TRBJ1-2
v_call: TRBV7-2

cdr3_nt: TGTGCCTGGAGTGTACGTGGAGCGCCGGTCGGGTTCTTC
cdr3_aa: CAWSVRGAPVGFF
d_call: .
clone_size: .
j_call: TRBJ2-1
v_call: TRBV30

cdr3_nt: TGTGCCAGCAGCTTAATGGATGGAAACACCATATATTTT
cdr3_aa: CASSLMDGNTIYF
d_call: .
clone_size: few
j_call: TRBJ1-3
v_call: TRBV7-8

cdr3_nt: TGCGCCAGCAGGAGAGGGACAGAAGAGACCCAGTACTTC
cdr3_aa: CASRRGTEETQYF
d_call: TRBD1
clone_size: .
j_call: TRBJ2-5
v_call: TRBV5-1

cdr3_nt: TGTGCCAGCAGGGATATTTACGAGCAGTACTTC
cdr3_aa: CASRDIYEQYF
d_call: .
clone_size: .
j_call: TRBJ2-7
v_call: TRBV18

cdr3_nt: TGTGCCAGCAGTGAAGGGGGGACAGGGTCCTACGAGCAGTACTTC
cdr3_aa: CASSEGGTGSYEQYF
d_call: TRBD1
clone_size: .
j_call: TRBJ2-7
v_call: TRBV6-1

cdr3_nt: TGCGCCAGCAGCTTGGACAACAGGGGTACCCTCTCTGGGGCCAACGTCCTGACTTTC
cdr3_aa: CASSLDNRGTLSGANVLTF
d_call: TRBD1
clone_size: .
j_call: TRBJ2-6
v_call: TRBV5-1

cdr3_nt: TGCGCCAGCAGCAAACGGGGGGGAACCACCGGTGAGCAGTTCTTC
cdr3_aa: CASSKRGGTTGEQFF
d_call: TRBD2
clone_size: .
j_call: TRBJ2-1
v_call: TRBV5-1

cdr3_nt: TGTGCCATCAGTGCTCCCCGCCGGGATGAGCAGTTCTTC
cdr3_aa: CAISAPRRDEQFF
d_call: .
clone_size: .
j_call: TRBJ2-1
v_call: TRBV10-3